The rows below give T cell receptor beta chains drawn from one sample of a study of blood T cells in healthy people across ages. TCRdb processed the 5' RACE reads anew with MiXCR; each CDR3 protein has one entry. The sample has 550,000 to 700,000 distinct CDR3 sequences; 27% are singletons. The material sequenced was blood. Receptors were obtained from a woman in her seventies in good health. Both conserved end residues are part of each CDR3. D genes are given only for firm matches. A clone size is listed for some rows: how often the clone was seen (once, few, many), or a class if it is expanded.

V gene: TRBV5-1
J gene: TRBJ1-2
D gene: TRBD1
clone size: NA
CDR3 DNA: TGCGCCAGCAGCTTTACAGGGGCTGACTATGGCTACACCTTC
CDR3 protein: CASSFTGADYGYTF

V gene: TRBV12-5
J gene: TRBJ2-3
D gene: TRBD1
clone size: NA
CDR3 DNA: TGTGCTAGTGGTCCTTTAAGGACAGGCACCCACACAGATACGCAGTATTTT
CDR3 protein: CASGPLRTGTHTDTQYF

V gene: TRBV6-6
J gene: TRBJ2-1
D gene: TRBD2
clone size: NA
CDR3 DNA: TGTGCCAGCAGTTTGCCCTTAGCGGGTGGGAGGGGAAAGGAGCAGTTCTTC
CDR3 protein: CASSLPLAGGRGKEQFF

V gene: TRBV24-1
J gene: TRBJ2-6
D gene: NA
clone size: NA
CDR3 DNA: TGTGCCACCGGGGACCGCGAGAGACACTCTGGGGCCAACGTCCTGACTTTC
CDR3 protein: CATGDRERHSGANVLTF

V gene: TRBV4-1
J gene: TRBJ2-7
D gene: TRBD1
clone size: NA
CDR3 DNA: TGCGCCAGCAGCCAATTTGAGGACAGGCGCATATCTTCCTACGAGCAGTACTTC
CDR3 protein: CASSQFEDRRISSYEQYF

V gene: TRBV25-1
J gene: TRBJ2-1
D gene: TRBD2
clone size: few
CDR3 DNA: TGTGCCAGCAGTGATCTGAAGACTAGCGGGGGGACCAGTGAGCAGTTCTTC
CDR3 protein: CASSDLKTSGGTSEQFF

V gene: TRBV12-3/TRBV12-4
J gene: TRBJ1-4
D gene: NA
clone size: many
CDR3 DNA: TGTGCCAGCAGCCCTGGGGGAGGCATTTCTCTGTTTTTT
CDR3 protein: CASSPGGGISLFF

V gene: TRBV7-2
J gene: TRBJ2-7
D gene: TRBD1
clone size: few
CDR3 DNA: TGTGCCAGCAGCGGGGACAGGGAGGACGAGCAGTACTTC
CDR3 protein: CASSGDREDEQYF

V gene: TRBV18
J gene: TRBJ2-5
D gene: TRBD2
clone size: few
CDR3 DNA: TGTGCCAGCTCACCAACAGGGACCCCCGGTAGCGGGGGCTTC
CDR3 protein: CASSPTGTPGSGGF

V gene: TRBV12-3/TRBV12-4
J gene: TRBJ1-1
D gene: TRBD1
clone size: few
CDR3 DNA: TGTGCCAGCAGCGATCCGGGACAGTTAGAAAACACTGAAGCTTTCTTT
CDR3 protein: CASSDPGQLENTEAFF

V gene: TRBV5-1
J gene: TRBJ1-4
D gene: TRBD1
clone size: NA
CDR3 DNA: TGCGCCAGCAGTCGAGACAGGGGTTCGGGTGAAAAACTGTTTTTT
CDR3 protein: CASSRDRGSGEKLFF

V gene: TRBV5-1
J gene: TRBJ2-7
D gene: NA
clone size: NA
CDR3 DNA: TGCGCCAGCACCCCGGCGGGGTACTCCTACGAGCAGTACTTC
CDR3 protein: CASTPAGYSYEQYF

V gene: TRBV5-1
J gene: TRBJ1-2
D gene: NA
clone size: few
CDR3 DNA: TGCGCCAGCAGCACCGGACAGCACGCCTATGGCTACACCTTC
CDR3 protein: CASSTGQHAYGYTF

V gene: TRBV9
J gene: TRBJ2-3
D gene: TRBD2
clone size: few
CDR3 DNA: TGTGCCAGCAGCGTAGTTAGCGGGGGTGGCACAGATACGCAGTATTTT
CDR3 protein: CASSVVSGGGTDTQYF

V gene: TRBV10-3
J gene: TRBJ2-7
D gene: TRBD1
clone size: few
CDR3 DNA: TGTGCCATCAGCCTAGGGACAGCGAACGAGCAGTACTTC
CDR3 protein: CAISLGTANEQYF

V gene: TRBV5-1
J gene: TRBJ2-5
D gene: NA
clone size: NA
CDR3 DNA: TGCGCCAGCAATATTTTCACGGCGGGGGAGACCCAGTACTTC
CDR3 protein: CASNIFTAGETQYF

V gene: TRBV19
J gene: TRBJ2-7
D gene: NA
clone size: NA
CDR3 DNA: TGTGCCAGTAGTCAAGGTACGACGGTCTACGAGCAGTACTTC
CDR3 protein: CASSQGTTVYEQYF

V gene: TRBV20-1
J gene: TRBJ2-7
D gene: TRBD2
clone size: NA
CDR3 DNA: TGCAGTGCGGAGTCTAGCGGGGTGTACGAGCAGTACTTC
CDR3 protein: CSAESSGVYEQYF

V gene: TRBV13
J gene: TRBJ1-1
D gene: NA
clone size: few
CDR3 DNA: TGTGCCAGCAGCCCCCGGGATTTAAACACTGAAGCTTTCTTT
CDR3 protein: CASSPRDLNTEAFF

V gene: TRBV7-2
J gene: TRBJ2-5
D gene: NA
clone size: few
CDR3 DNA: TGTGCCAGCAGCCCCGGGGGAGTGTCAGAGACCCAGTACTTC
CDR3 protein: CASSPGGVSETQYF

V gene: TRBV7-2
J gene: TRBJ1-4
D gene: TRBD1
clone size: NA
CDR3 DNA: TGTGCCAGCAGCTCACCGGACAGGGGAGAGGAAAAACTGTTTTTT
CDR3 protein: CASSSPDRGEEKLFF

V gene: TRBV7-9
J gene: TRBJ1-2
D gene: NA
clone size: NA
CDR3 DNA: NA
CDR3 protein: CASSFGTGADTF

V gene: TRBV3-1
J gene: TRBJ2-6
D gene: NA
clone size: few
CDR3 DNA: TGTGCCAGCAGCCGGAGCAGGGGGGCCAACGTCCTGACTTTC
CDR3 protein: CASSRSRGANVLTF

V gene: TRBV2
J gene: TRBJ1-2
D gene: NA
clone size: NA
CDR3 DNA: TGTGCCAGCAACCAGGGTTTTTATGGCTACACCTTC
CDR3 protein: CASNQGFYGYTF

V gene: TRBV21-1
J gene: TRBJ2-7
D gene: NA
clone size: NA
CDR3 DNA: TGTGCCAGCAGCAACCACGGAAATTCGAGGCAGTACTTC
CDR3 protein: CASSNHGNSRQYF

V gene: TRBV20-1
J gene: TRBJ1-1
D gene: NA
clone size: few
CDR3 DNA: TGCAGTGCTAGGTCGGGGGGAGGAGACACTGAAGCTTTCTTT
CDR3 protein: CSARSGGGDTEAFF

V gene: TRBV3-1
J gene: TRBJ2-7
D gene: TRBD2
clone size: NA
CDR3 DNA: TGTGCCAGCAGCTCCTCAGCGGGGGGCCGCGACGAGCAGTACTTC
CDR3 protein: CASSSSAGGRDEQYF

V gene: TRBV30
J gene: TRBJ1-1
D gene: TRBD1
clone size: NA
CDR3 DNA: TGTGCCTGGACACCGGGACAGTGGATGAACACTGAAGCTTTCTTT
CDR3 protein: CAWTPGQWMNTEAFF

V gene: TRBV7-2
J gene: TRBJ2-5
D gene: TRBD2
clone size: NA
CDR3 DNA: TGTGCCAGCAGCCACGGGGGGGCCCAAGAGACCCAGTACTTC
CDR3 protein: CASSHGGAQETQYF

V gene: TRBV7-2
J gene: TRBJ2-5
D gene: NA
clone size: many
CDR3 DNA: TGTGCCAGCAGCTTAGCTTGGGAGACCCAGTACTTC
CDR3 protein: CASSLAWETQYF

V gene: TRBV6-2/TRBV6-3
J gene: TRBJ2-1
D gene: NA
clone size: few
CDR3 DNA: TGTGCCAGCAGTTACTCGGTCTGGGGGGGGCGGTTGGCGGATGAGCAGTTCTTC
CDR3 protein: CASSYSVWGGRLADEQFF

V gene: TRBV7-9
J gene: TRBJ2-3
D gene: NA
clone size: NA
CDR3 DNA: TGTGCCAGCAGCTTATTTCAAGGGGCTACGCAGTATTTT
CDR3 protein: CASSLFQGATQYF

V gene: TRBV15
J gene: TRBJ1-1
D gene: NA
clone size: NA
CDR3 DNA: TGTGCCACCAGCAGACCGGGGGGCACTGAAGCTTTCTTT
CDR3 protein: CATSRPGGTEAFF

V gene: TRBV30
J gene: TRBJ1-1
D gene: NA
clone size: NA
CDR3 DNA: TGTGCCTGGACCCCGGGAGACGCATCTTTTCGCACTGAAGCTTTCTTT
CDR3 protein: CAWTPGDASFRTEAFF

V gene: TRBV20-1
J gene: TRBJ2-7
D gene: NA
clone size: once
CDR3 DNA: TGCAGTGCTAGAGCCCCCTGGGGTTCCTACGAGCAGTACTTC
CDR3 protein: CSARAPWGSYEQYF

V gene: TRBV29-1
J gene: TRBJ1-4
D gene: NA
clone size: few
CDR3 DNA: TGCAGCGTTGAAGATAGGACGATTCCTGAAAAACTGTTTTTT
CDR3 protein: CSVEDRTIPEKLFF

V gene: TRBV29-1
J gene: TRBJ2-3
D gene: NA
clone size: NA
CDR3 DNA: TGCAGCGTTGAAGATCAGGCAGGGCCCTCCCATACGCAGTATTTT
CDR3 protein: CSVEDQAGPSHTQYF

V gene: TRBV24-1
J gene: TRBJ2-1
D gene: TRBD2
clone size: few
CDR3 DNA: TGTGCCACCAGTGATCCGAGCGGGGGGGGCTCTGGTGAGCAGTTCTTC
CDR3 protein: CATSDPSGGGSGEQFF

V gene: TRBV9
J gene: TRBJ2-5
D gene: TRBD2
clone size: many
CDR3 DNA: TGTGCCAGCAGCGTAGGTGGGAGCGGGGGAGAAGAGACCCAGTACTTC
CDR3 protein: CASSVGGSGGEETQYF

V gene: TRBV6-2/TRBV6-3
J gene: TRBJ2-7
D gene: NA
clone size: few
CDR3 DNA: TGTGCCAGCAGTTCCGGGCGCATCGGATACGAGCAGTACTTC
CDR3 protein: CASSSGRIGYEQYF

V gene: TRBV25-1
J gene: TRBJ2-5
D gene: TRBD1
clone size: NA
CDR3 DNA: TGTGCCAGCAGTGATCTTGGACAGGGGGGTTTAGAGACCCAGTACTTC
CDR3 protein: CASSDLGQGGLETQYF

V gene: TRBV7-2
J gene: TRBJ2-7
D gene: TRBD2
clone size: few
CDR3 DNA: TGTGCCAGCAGCCTTACTAGCGGGGGATACGAGCAGTACTTC
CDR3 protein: CASSLTSGGYEQYF

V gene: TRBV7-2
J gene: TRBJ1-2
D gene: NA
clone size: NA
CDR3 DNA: TGTGCCAGCAGCTTAGCCCAGACCTATGGCTACACCTTC
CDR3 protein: CASSLAQTYGYTF

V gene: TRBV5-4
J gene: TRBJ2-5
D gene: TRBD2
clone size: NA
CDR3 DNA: TGTGCCAGCAGCTTCACTAGCGGGGGGTCTCAAGAGACCCAGTACTTC
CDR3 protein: CASSFTSGGSQETQYF

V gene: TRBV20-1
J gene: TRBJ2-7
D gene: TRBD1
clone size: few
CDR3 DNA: TGCGGTGCTTCTGGGACAGGGGAGGAGCAGTACTTC
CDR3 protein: CGASGTGEEQYF

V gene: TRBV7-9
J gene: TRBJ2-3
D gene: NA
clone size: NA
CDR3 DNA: TGTGCCAGCAGCACTCGCTCCGGGGTAGTTCTCCCGCAGTATTTT
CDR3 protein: CASSTRSGVVLPQYF

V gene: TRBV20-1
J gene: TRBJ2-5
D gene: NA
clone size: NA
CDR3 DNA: TGCAGTGCTAGCTCTTCTGGACGGGGGCGGGAGACCCAGTACTTC
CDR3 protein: CSASSSGRGRETQYF

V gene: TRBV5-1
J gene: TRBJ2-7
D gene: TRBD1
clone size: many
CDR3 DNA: TGCGCCAGCAGCCCCGGGACAGGGGTCTCCTACGAGCAGTACTTC
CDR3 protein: CASSPGTGVSYEQYF

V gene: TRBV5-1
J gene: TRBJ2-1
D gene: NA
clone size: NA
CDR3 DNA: TGCGCCAGCAGCTGGGGGCCAGCGGGTTCTTCCTACAATGAGCAGTTCTTC
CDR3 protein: CASSWGPAGSSYNEQFF

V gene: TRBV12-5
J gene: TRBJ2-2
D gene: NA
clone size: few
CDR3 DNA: TGTGCTAGTGGTAACGACCTAGGGGGCGGGGAGCTGTTTTTT
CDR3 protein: CASGNDLGGGELFF

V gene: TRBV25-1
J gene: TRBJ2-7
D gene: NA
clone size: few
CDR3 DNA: TGTGCCAGCAGTGCTGTCACCTACGAGCAGTACTTC
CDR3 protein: CASSAVTYEQYF

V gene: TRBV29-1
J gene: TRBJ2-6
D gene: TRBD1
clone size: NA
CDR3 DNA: TGCAGCGCCGGACAGGGGGCGCCTGGGGCCAACGTCCTGACTTTC
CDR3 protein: CSAGQGAPGANVLTF

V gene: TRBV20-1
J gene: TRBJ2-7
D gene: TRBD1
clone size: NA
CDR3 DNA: TGCAGTGCTAGGGGACAGGGACGGGACGAGCAGTACTTC
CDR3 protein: CSARGQGRDEQYF

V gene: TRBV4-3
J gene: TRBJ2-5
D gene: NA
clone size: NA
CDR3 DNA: TGCGCCAGCAGCCAAGAAATCGGGGGTCCTTTAGAGACCCAGTACTTC
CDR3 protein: CASSQEIGGPLETQYF

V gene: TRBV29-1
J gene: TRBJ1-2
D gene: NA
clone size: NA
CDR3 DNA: TGCAGCGTTGGTAGTGGGGTGGGCTACACCTTC
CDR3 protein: CSVGSGVGYTF

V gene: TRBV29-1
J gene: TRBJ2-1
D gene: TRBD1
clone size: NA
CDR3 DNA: TGCAGCGTTGAGCTGACAGGGGGCTACGAGCAGTCCTTC
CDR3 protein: CSVELTGGYEQSF

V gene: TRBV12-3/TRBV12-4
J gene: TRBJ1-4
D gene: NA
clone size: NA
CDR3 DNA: TGTGCCAGCAGCCAAGGGCTGAGTCGTAATGAAAAACTGTTTTTT
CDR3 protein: CASSQGLSRNEKLFF

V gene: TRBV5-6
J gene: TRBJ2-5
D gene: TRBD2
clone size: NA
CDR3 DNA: TGTGCCAGCAGCTTGGTCCGGGCTAGCGGCAAGTTCTTC
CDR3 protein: CASSLVRASGKFF

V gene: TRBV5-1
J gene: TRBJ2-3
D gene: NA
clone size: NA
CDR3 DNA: TGCGCCAGCAGCTTCCTAGAGGGCACAGATACGCAGTATTTT
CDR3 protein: CASSFLEGTDTQYF